A selection of T cell receptor beta chains follows, all from one sample in a study of blood T cell repertoires in COVID-19. The repertoire was sequenced with immunoSEQ multiplex PCR; TCRdb's copy has only in-frame clones and lacks some. The data contain approximately 240,000 clones, approximately 80% of them singletons. Sequenced sample: peripheral blood. Receptors were obtained from a woman over 75 with active or convalescent COVID-19. Each CDR3 is given with its conserved first and last residue. Each record gives: clone size, J gene, CDR3 length, V gene, D gene, CDR3 DNA, CDR3 protein. The D gene is left open where the match is weak. Some rows mark clone size as missing; the rest say once, few, many or name a class of expanded clone.

NA | TRBJ1-6 | 16 | TRBV9 | NA | TGTGCCAGCAGCCCCAACCCAGGGTCTTCTAATTCACCCCTCCACTTT | CASSPNPGSSNSPLHF
NA | TRBJ1-2 | 14 | TRBV7-2 | TRBD1 | TGTGCCAGCAGCATCCTACAGGGGTTCACTGGCTACACCTTC | CASSILQGFTGYTF
NA | TRBJ2-1 | 16 | TRBV7-2 | TRBD2 | TGTGCCAGCAGCCCGACGCTAGCGGGGGTATACAATGAGCAGTTCTTC | CASSPTLAGVYNEQFF
NA | TRBJ2-2 | 16 | TRBV5-1 | NA | TGCGCCAGCAGCTTGTGGGGGCTGGGCAACACCGGGGAGCTGTTTTTT | CASSLWGLGNTGELFF
NA | TRBJ2-7 | 15 | TRBV7-2 | TRBD2 | TGTGCCAGCAGCTTAGTTATGGGGGGGACCTACGAGCAGTACTTC | CASSLVMGGTYEQYF
few | TRBJ1-1 | 15 | TRBV11-2 | NA | TGTGCCAGCAGCACCCACAGGGCTGTGAACACTGAAGCTTTCTTT | CASSTHRAVNTEAFF
NA | TRBJ1-2 | 15 | TRBV4-2 | NA | TGTGCCAGCAGCCAACCTGGCAGGACTTCCTATGGCTACACCTTC | CASSQPGRTSYGYTF
NA | TRBJ1-2 | 15 | TRBV19 | TRBD1 | TGTGCCAGTAGTCCCCGACAGGGAGAGGACTATGGCTACACCTTC | CASSPRQGEDYGYTF
NA | TRBJ2-7 | 13 | TRBV6-5 | TRBD1 | TGTGCCAGCAGCCCCAGGGGGTTCTACGAGCAGTACTTC | CASSPRGFYEQYF
NA | TRBJ1-2 | 15 | TRBV6-1 | NA | TGTGCCAGCAGTGAACGAACTAGGTCGGGCTATGGCTACACCTTC | CASSERTRSGYGYTF
few | TRBJ2-1 | 17 | TRBV3-1/TRBV3-2 | NA | TGTGCCAGCAGCCGAAGAGGCACAGGAGCGACCTACAATGAGCAGTTCTTC | CASSRRGTGATYNEQFF
NA | TRBJ1-5 | 14 | TRBV15 | NA | TGTGCCACCAGCGGCGGACAGTCCAATCAGCCCCAGCATTTT | CATSGGQSNQPQHF
NA | TRBJ2-3 | 15 | TRBV11-3 | NA | TGTGCCAGCAGCTTAGGGGGGCGACGGACAGATACGCAGTATTTT | CASSLGGRRTDTQYF
NA | TRBJ1-1 | 13 | TRBV2 | TRBD1 | TGTGCCAGCAATCCGGGGACAGGGGGCGAGGCTTTCTTT | CASNPGTGGEAFF
NA | TRBJ2-7 | 13 | TRBV11-2 | NA | TGTGCCAGCAGCCTAACAGACAGCTACGAGCAGTACTTC | CASSLTDSYEQYF
NA | TRBJ2-1 | 15 | TRBV5-1 | NA | TGCGCCAGCAGCCCCGAGGGGACTGGCTTCAATGAGCAGTTCTTC | CASSPEGTGFNEQFF
NA | TRBJ2-1 | 15 | TRBV10-3 | TRBD2 | TGTGCCATCAGGGGGACTAGCGGGCCGGGGTATGAGCAGTTCTTC | CAIRGTSGPGYEQFF
NA | TRBJ2-7 | 15 | TRBV19 | TRBD1 | TGTGCCAGTAGTATGTCCGGGAACAGGGGTTACGAGCAGTACTTC | CASSMSGNRGYEQYF
NA | TRBJ1-5 | 15 | TRBV7-2 | NA | TGTGCCAGCAGCTTAGTTTGGGGCGGCGATCAGCCCCAGCATTTT | CASSLVWGGDQPQHF
NA | TRBJ2-5 | 17 | TRBV19 | TRBD2 | TGTGCCAGTAGTATAGGATTGGGACTAGCGGTACAAGAGACCCAGTACTTC | CASSIGLGLAVQETQYF
NA | TRBJ1-2 | 12 | TRBV3-1/TRBV3-2 | NA | TGTGCCCGCAGCCAAGGGGGGGGAGGCTACACCTTC | CARSQGGGGYTF
NA | TRBJ2-7 | 14 | TRBV5-1 | TRBD2 | TGCGCCAGCAGCTCCGGGACTAGTCTCGGCGAGCAGTACTTC | CASSSGTSLGEQYF